This T cell receptor beta chain originates from a study of patients and donors after allogeneic stem cell transplantation. This clonotype was seen a handful of times. TCRdb recomputed calls from the RT-PCR reads with MiXCR, one row per CDR3 protein. The top ten hold 25% to 30% of the sample, which has around 170,000 distinct CDR3 sequences, approximately 24% seen once. The V gene end was trimmed by 5 bases and the J gene end by 5 bases; junction bases not matched to a gene: 6. CDR1 is MNHEY, CDR2 SVGEGT, per germline. The CDR3 loop spans 14 amino acids. The sequenced material came from blood, either unsorted or a sorted T cell fraction (not recorded which). The chain combines TRBV6-2 or TRBV6-3 with TRBJ2-5, with 9 bases aligning to TRBD2. This TCR came from a human donor who was either an allogeneic HSCT recipient or a stem cell or donor lymphocyte infusion donor (not recorded which). It is not recorded whose cells these are; they may come from a transplant donor. In DNA form, the CDR3 reads TGTGCCAGCAGTCCCGGGACTAGCCTGGAGACCCAGTACTTC. Protein sequence: CASSPGTSLETQYF.